In its sample, the clone carrying this T cell receptor (beta chain) was seen a few times. What it binds is not known. The data belong to a study of cytomegalovirus exposure and HLA in healthy donors. Findings and caveats of the study: Follow-up analysis later connected one missense variant in DCLRE1C with trimming of TCR beta V- and J-genes. When analyzed later, the rates of TCR association showed variation by HLA locus, with DRB1 the most and HLA-C the fewest. Through in vitro validation, three CMV-associated chains were shown to be specific for CMV antigens.

The CDR3 sequence is 14 residues long. Germline V gives CDR1 MNHEY, CDR2 SVGAGI. The V end lost 2 bases, the J end lost 6 bases, and 13 bases lay between the germline ends. PCR was performed using 60 Vbeta and 13 Jbeta primers. Authors' processing steps: Later, tens of millions of unique TCR beta chains were counted in an analysis, and roughly 11 million of them were shared. TCRdb's copy holds only in-frame clones and misses some; the assay was immunoSEQ multiplex PCR. The DNA was the basis for D and trimming; V, J and clone size are from that table. The table records about 110,000 clones, approximately 86% of them present only once.

The sequenced sample was PBMCs. The chain employs TRBV6-5 and TRBJ1-2; D possibly corresponds to TRBD1 (5 bases). The source is a man aged 40-55 years in good health and CMV-seronegative. In nucleotides, the CDR3 is TGTGCCAGCAGTTACAAAGGGAGGGGCCATGGCTACACCTTC. Residues: CASSYKGRGHGYTF.